Described below is a single T cell receptor (beta chain) sequence and its context. Its recognized antigen is unknown. No per-base quality is available; no much larger clone lies one base away. Library generation was performed with the immunoSEQ multiplex PCR assay. The immuneACCESS repertoire file appears here via TCRdb, limited to in-frame rearrangements. These files lack a portion of the clones; in checked studies, under half of the deficit traces to unresolved V genes, and the cause of the others is not known. The sample contains 70,000 to 90,000 clones, approximately 90% of them found a single time. The ten largest clonotypes hold about 2% of the sample. These data come from a study of control samples from healthy donors and cancer patients (dated by TCRdb to the early 2020s). The CDR3 holds 15 amino acids from the cysteine to the phenylalanine. Solely the CDR3 DNA is kept, with 45 bases framed from the first base. The germline V gene (reference sequence) gives CDR1 as LNHDA and CDR2 as SQIVND. V and J are truncated by 10 bases and 0 bases respectively, leaving an intervening sequence of 16 bases.

Material: PBMCs. The sequence joins TRBV19 to TRBJ1-5, with TRBD1 perhaps the D gene, on 5 matching bases. The receptor was isolated from a woman in her sixties with head and neck cancer. CDR3 region: CATKKGKDSNQPQHF. The nucleotides read TGTGCCACAAAAAAGGGGAAAGATAGCAATCAGCCCCAGCATTTT.